This TCR beta chain was retrieved from a study of metastatic and nonmetastatic thyroid tumors. For the study at large: Repertoire comparisons spanned blood and tumor or nodule tissue from malignant and benign thyroid patients.

This clone was counted between two and nine times. Source study methods: Clinicopathological groups of papillary thyroid cancer showed CDR3 differences that were used to build a distant-metastasis classifier. Using MiXCR, TCRdb re-called clones from the PCR reads. In this record, the V and J calls reflect TCRdb's handling and not the investigators' own analysis. In the table there are around 15,000 clones, about 20% of which are singletons. Germline CDR1 reads SGHDT; CDR2 reads YYEEEE. Trimming took off 0 bases at V and 0 bases at J, with 10 bases between the two ends. This CDR3 has 15 amino acids. Every patient underwent thyroid surgery untreated.

V and J are TRBV5-6 and TRBJ2-7, with D hard to call. The clonotype comes from a female donor with papillary thyroid cancer or a benign thyroid nodule (not recorded which). Some clones in this sample may be carry-over from other donors' samples. The sequenced sample consisted of adjacent normal tissue. The CDR3 loop is CASSLDSEFSYEQYF. CDR3 nucleotide sequence: TGTGCCAGCAGCTTGGACAGCGAATTCTCCTACGAGCAGTACTTC.